This note documents a single T cell receptor (beta chain) sequence. As yet, its antigen is unknown. The sample belongs to a study of STAT3 mutations in large granular lymphocyte leukemia. General study findings and limits: Sampling intervals varied between patients and samples. At least one immunodominant TCR beta clonotype appeared in every T-cell large granular lymphocyte leukemia patient. Suggested: STAT3 mutation was not the ancestral event for these clonal expansions. Samples missed the first appearance of the clone. Persisting codominant clonotypes may have hidden a small pathogenic clone.

Germline V lookup: CDR1 SEHNR, CDR2 FQNEAQ (reference sequence). This CDR3 contains 14 residues. The junction had 4 bases not matched to a gene; V was cut back by 5 bases and J by 2 bases. The protocol was immunoSEQ multiplex PCR, while the TCRdb copy is restricted to in-frame clones and leaves out a portion. The data show nearly 25,000 clones, about 94% seen once. The gene calls are TRBV7-9 and TRBJ2-3, with TRBD1 matching over 7 bases. The receptor was derived from a middle-aged man with T-cell large granular lymphocyte leukemia. Some clones in this sample may be carry-over from other donors' samples. The sample comprised peripheral blood mononuclear cells. The CDR3: CASSRGQATDTQYF. In DNA form, the CDR3 reads TGTGCCAGCAGCCGAGGACAGGCCACAGATACGCAGTATTTT.